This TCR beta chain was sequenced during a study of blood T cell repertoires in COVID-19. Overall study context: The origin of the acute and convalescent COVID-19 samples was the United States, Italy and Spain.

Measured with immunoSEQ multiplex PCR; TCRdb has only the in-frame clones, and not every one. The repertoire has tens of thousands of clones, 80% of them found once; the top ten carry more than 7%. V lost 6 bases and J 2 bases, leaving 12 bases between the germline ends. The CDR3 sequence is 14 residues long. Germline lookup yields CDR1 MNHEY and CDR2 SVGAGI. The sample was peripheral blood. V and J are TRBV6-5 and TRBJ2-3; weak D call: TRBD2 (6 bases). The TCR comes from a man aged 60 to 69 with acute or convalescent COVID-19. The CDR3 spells CASSSGDITDTQYF. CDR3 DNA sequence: TGTGCCAGCAGCTCGGGAGATATCACAGATACGCAGTATTTT.